This note documents a single T cell receptor (beta chain) sequence. These data belong to a study of T cell responses to AZD1222 COVID-19 vaccine. The table came from immunoSEQ multiplex PCR; TCRdb's copy has only in-frame clones and leaves some out. The profile shows some 60,000 clones, around 80% of them singletons. Germline V gives CDR1 KGHDR, CDR2 SFDVKD. Trimming pared 1 base from V and 0 bases from J, leaving 14 bases between. The CDR3 sequence is 17 residues long. The source of this sequence is an adult who received the AZD1222 COVID-19 vaccine. This rearrangement joins TRBV24-1 to TRBJ2-5; possible D gene TRBD2, 6 bases. The sequences come from peripheral blood, collected 28 days after the second AZD1222 dose. The CDR3 sequence: CATSDFGASVYQETQYF. DNA for the CDR3: TGTGCCACCAGTGATTTTGGAGCTAGCGTGTACCAAGAGACCCAGTACTTC.